These 17 T cell receptor beta chains originate from one sample sequenced in a study of shared clonotypes between healthy human individuals. The repertoire was sequenced with immunoSEQ multiplex PCR; TCRdb's copy has only in-frame clones and lacks some. Of around 990,000 clones listed, 70% to 80% were seen once; the top ten hold 0.89%. Sequencing used memory CD4+ T cells from PBMCs. Subset here: CD45RA-negative fraction. These receptors were obtained from a man aged 18 to 30 in good health. Some clones in this sample may be carry-over from other donors' samples.

This clone was recorded once. V is TRBV5-1 and J is TRBJ2-3; D unclear. The germline gives CDR1 SGHRS, CDR2 YFSETQ. The CDR3 has 15 residues. V shed 3 bases and J shed 2 bases, with 13 bases lying between them. Written as DNA, the CDR3 is TGCGCCAGCAGCTCACTGTCTAGAACCACAGATACGCAGTATTTT. This gives the protein CASSSLSRTTDTQYF.

V gene TRBV5-1 combines with J gene TRBJ2-7, with 8 positions matching TRBD2. CDR1 SGHRS and CDR2 YFSETQ come from the germline V gene. The ends lost 2 bases at V and 4 bases at J; junction bases unmatched: 11. CDR3 size: 16 residues. The CDR3 loop reads CASSLIDSGGGYEQYF. For the CDR3, the DNA is TGCGCCAGCAGCTTAATCGACAGCGGGGGCGGATACGAGCAGTACTTC.

The chain uses TRBV4-2 and TRBJ2-7, with D possibly being TRBD2 (6 bases). The CDR3 covers 13 residues. Germline V gives CDR1 LGHNA, CDR2 YNFKEQ. The V end was cut by 0 bases, the J end by 5 bases, with 8 bases between. Written as DNA, the CDR3 is TGTGCCAGCAGCCAAGATCCGGGAGACGAGCAGTACTTC. Protein sequence: CASSQDPGDEQYF.

Only a few counts were recorded for this clone. Here the CDR3 DNA reads TGTGCCTGGAGTGTTGGCGGATTGTACCAAGAGACCCAGTACTTC. The encoded protein is CAWSVGGLYQETQYF. This chain uses TRBV30 with TRBJ2-5, with D unresolved. V shed 0 bases and J shed 0 bases, with 11 bases lying between them. The CDR3 covers 15 residues. The V gene's germline CDR1 is GTSNPN and CDR2 SVGIG (reference sequence).

The chain links TRBV6-5 to TRBJ2-3; D unresolved. V shed 8 bases and J shed 5 bases, with 8 bases lying between them. The germline gives CDR1 MNHEY, CDR2 SVGAGI. This CDR3 is built from 11 residues. CDR3 DNA: TGTGCCAGCCTCCGAGGAGATACGCAGTATTTT. It codes for CASLRGDTQYF.

The chain carries TRBV7-6 and TRBJ2-3; D not resolved. The germline gives CDR1 SGHVS, CDR2 FNYEAQ. The ends were cut back, 4 bases at V and 2 bases at J, with 7 bases in the middle. This CDR3 contains 13 residues. This chain's CDR3 is CASSSQTTDTQYF. CDR3 nucleotides: TGTGCCAGCAGCTCCCAGACCACAGATACGCAGTATTTT.

The table lists this clone with many counts. J is TRBJ2-7 and V is TRBV7-2, with 15 bases matching TRBD2. The CDR3 sequence is 18 residues long. From germline, CDR1 is SGHTA and CDR2 FQGNSA. V shed 5 bases and J 4 bases; nucleotides not matched to a gene: 12. The CDR3 region is CASSPPRWTSGREYEQYF. The CDR3 DNA reads TGTGCCAGCAGCCCCCCCCGGTGGACTAGCGGGAGGGAATACGAGCAGTACTTC.

This clone appeared once. The gene calls are TRBV4-3 and TRBJ2-4, with TRBD2 as a possible D gene (6 bases). CDR3 length: 14 amino acids. V was trimmed by 1 base and J by 7 bases, leaving 11 bases between them. Germline V lookup: CDR1 LGHNA, CDR2 YSLEER. The CDR3, as DNA: TGCGCCAGCAGCCAAGCCGGGAGTTCTAACATTCAGTACTTC. Its protein product is CASSQAGSSNIQYF.

The chain couples TRBV19 to TRBJ2-7, with D possibly matching TRBD1 (6 bases). In germline, CDR1 is LNHDA, CDR2 SQIVND (reference sequence). The V and J ends lost 8 bases and 0 bases respectively, with 14 bases between them. The CDR3 runs 14 residues. Written as DNA, the CDR3 is TGTGCCAGTGCTTTCGACAGGCACTCCTACGAGCAGTACTTC. It specifies CASAFDRHSYEQYF.

V gene TRBV18 combines with J gene TRBJ2-5, with D perhaps assigned TRBD1 or TRBD2 (5 bases each). This CDR3 comprises 14 residues. Germline V gives CDR1 KGHSH, CDR2 LQKENI. Trimming pared 4 bases from V and 2 bases from J, leaving 11 bases between. The CDR3 loop is CASSRGTDQETQYF. Written as DNA, the CDR3 is TGTGCCAGCTCACGTGGGACGGATCAAGAGACCCAGTACTTC.

On this clone: A far larger clone is just one base off, so this is likely a read error. The chain employs TRBV7-8 and TRBJ2-7; a possible D gene is TRBD1 (5 bases). V shed 1 base and J shed 1 base, with 5 bases lying between them. Looked up from germline, CDR1 is SGHVS and CDR2 is FQNEAQ. The CDR3 totals 13 residues. CDR3: CASSLDRSYEQYF. The CDR3 coding sequence is TGTGCCAGCAGCTTAGACAGGTCCTACGAGCAGTACTTC. Full variable domain (outside the CDR3, taken from reference TRBV7-8 and TRBJ2-7): GAGVSQSPRYKVAKRGQDVALRCDPISGHVSLFWYQQALGQGPEFLTYFQNEAQLDKSGLPSDRFFAERPEGSVSTLKIQRTQQEDSAVYLCASSLDRSYEQYFGPGTRLTVT.

The chain carries TRBV4-3 and TRBJ2-2; TRBD1 agrees at 10 bases. The CDR3 totals 18 residues. Germline assignment: CDR1 LGHNA and CDR2 YSLEER. V was pared by 0 bases and J by 5 bases, with 9 bases of the junction left unmatched. The CDR3 protein is CASSQDARQGAGTGELFF. CDR3 nucleotide sequence: TGCGCCAGCAGCCAAGACGCTAGACAGGGGGCAGGAACCGGGGAGCTGTTTTTT.

CDR3 sequence (DNA): TGTGCCAGCAGGCATCGCCAGTCGGGGGTTGGAAACACCATATATTTT. Translated, it gives CASRHRQSGVGNTIYF. This sequence joins TRBV6-6 and TRBJ1-3; tentatively, D is TRBD1 (5 bases). Trimming stripped 6 bases from V and 3 bases from J, with 18 bases between. The CDR3 sequence is 16 residues long. CDR1 and CDR2 (germline): MNHNY, SVGAGI (reference sequence).

The chain joins TRBV5-5 to TRBJ2-7; 11 bases fit TRBD2. Per the germline V gene, CDR1 is SGHKS and CDR2 is YYEKEE (reference sequence). V lost 4 bases and J lost 2; bases outside the gene matches: 5. The length of the CDR3 is 15 residues. This CDR3 reads CASSRLAGGPYEQYF. The CDR3, as DNA: TGTGCCAGCAGCCGTCTAGCGGGAGGCCCCTACGAGCAGTACTTC.

J is TRBJ2-7 and V is TRBV4-2, with 7 bases fitting TRBD2. There are 16 residues in the CDR3. Germline values: CDR1 LGHNA, CDR2 YNFKEQ. V gave up 1 base and J gave up 2 bases; unmatched junction bases: 8. CDR3 sequence: CASSQVTSGVPYEQYF. For the CDR3, the DNA is TGTGCCAGCAGCCAAGTTACGAGCGGGGTCCCCTACGAGCAGTACTTC.

This chain links TRBV5-1 with TRBJ2-2; perhaps TRBD2 as D (6 bases). The CDR3 is 17 amino acids. Germline V gene sequence: CDR1 SGHRS, CDR2 YFSETQ. V was clipped by 1 base and J by 1 base, with 14 bases between them. CDR3 amino acids: CASSLTGRGKNTGELFF. The CDR3 DNA sequence: TGCGCCAGCAGCTTGACCGGGCGGGGAAAGAACACCGGGGAGCTGTTTTTT.

This chain joins TRBV30 and TRBJ1-4; the D is unclear. The ends were cut back, 4 bases at V and 5 bases at J, with 11 bases in the middle. The CDR3 covers 13 residues. The V gene's germline CDR1 is GTSNPN and CDR2 SVGIG (reference sequence). For the CDR3, the DNA is TGTGCCTGGACCCGGGAGTTAAATGAAAAACTGTTTTTT. It specifies CAWTRELNEKLFF.